The 14 T cell receptor beta chains below all came from one sample that was sequenced in a study of shared clonotypes between healthy human individuals. This table comes from immunoSEQ multiplex PCR, and its TCRdb copy is limited to in-frame clones, with some not included. The data hold roughly 700,000 clones, with 74% observed a single time. The material sequenced was memory CD4+ T cells sorted from blood. Subset indicated: CD45RA-negative fraction. The source of these receptors is a woman aged 30 to 39 in good health.

There are a few counts of this clone. The chain joins TRBV5-5 to TRBJ2-7; 12 bases are a match to TRBD2. The CDR3 is 15 residues long. V shed 4 bases, J shed 2 bases, and the junction held 4 bases outside the gene matches. Germline V gives CDR1 SGHKS, CDR2 YYEKEE (reference sequence). CDR3 coding DNA: TGTGCCAGCAGCCGGACTAGCGGGGATCCCTACGAGCAGTACTTC. Translating gives CASSRTSGDPYEQYF.

The rearrangement uses TRBV7-9 and TRBJ2-5; 8 nucleotides agree with TRBD2. V gave up 5 bases and J gave up 4 bases; unmatched junction bases: 12. There are 16 residues in the CDR3. Germline loops: CDR1 SEHNR, CDR2 FQNEAQ (reference sequence). The CDR3, as DNA: TGTGCCAGCAGCAATAAGAACCTAGGGACTAGAGAGACCCAGTACTTC. This sequence encodes CASSNKNLGTRETQYF.

This clone appeared a few times. The chain joins TRBV10-2 to TRBJ1-1, with a weak D call TRBD1 (6 bases). Trimming pared 7 bases from V and 0 bases from J, leaving 21 bases between. The V gene's germline CDR1 is WSHSY and CDR2 SAAADI. This CDR3 region has 17 residues. Here the CDR3 DNA reads TGCGCCAGCATTCTCCACCGCCGGGACATAATGAACACTGAAGCTTTCTTT. This gives the protein CASILHRRDIMNTEAFF.

The chain uses TRBV6-1 and TRBJ1-5; 11 positions match TRBD1. Germline loops: CDR1 MNHNS, CDR2 SASEGT. The junction had 3 bases not matched to a gene; V was cut back by 4 bases and J by 4 bases. The length of the CDR3 is 15 residues. The CDR3 DNA sequence: TGTGCCAGCAGTGGGGGGACAGGGGGGAATCAGCCCCAGCATTTT. Protein: CASSGGTGGNQPQHF.

The rearrangement uses TRBV30 and TRBJ2-3; 10 bases match TRBD2. Germline CDR1 reads GTSNPN; CDR2 reads SVGIG (reference sequence). The CDR3 runs 15 residues. The junction had 6 bases not matched to a gene; V was cut back by 2 bases and J by 4 bases. This chain's CDR3 is CAWSRLAGVSDTQYF. Here the CDR3 DNA reads TGTGCCTGGAGTAGGCTAGCGGGAGTATCAGATACGCAGTATTTT.

The chain recombines TRBV5-1 with TRBJ1-1; the match to TRBD1 covers 7 bases. CDR1 is SGHRS, CDR2 YFSETQ, per germline. The ends lost 5 bases at V and 0 bases at J; junction bases unmatched: 13. CDR3 length: 17 amino acids. CDR3 amino acids: CASRLKARGVLNTEAFF. The CDR3, as DNA: TGCGCCAGCAGGCTCAAGGCCAGGGGGGTTTTGAACACTGAAGCTTTCTTT.

V usage is TRBV30 and J usage is TRBJ1-5; D ambiguous. The CDR3 consists of 13 residues. V lost 1 base and J 4 bases, leaving 8 bases between the germline ends. The germline CDR1 and CDR2 sequences are GTSNPN and SVGIG (reference sequence). The CDR3 region has the DNA TGTGCCTGGAGTGGCGGGGTAAATCAGCCCCAGCATTTT. This codes for CAWSGGVNQPQHF.

This clone was seen ten or more times. The CDR3 spells CASSKGTSGSGEETQYF. The DNA for the CDR3 is TGTGCCAGCAGCAAGGGGACTAGCGGGAGCGGGGAAGAGACCCAGTACTTC. V and J are TRBV4-2 and TRBJ2-5, with 14 bases fitting TRBD2. Looked up from germline, CDR1 is LGHNA and CDR2 is YNFKEQ. Trimming at V came to 5 bases and at J to 3 bases, leaving 8 bases not matched to a gene. The CDR3 runs 17 residues.

Concerning this clone itself: A far larger clone is off by one base, so a read error is likely. The rearrangement joins TRBV19 to TRBJ2-2; D possibly corresponds to TRBD2 (5 bases). The CDR3 contains 17 residues. Trimming left V 1 base short and J 4 bases short, with 16 bases between. Germline V gene sequence: CDR1 LNHDA, CDR2 SQIVND (reference sequence). This CDR3 is CASSIAPQVAGTGELFF. CDR3 nucleotide sequence: TGTGCCAGTAGTATAGCCCCGCAGGTGGCGGGCACCGGGGAGCTGTTTTTT.

The V call is TRBV27, the J call TRBJ2-2; tentatively, D is TRBD1 (6 bases). CDR1 and CDR2 from the germline V gene are MNHEY and SMNVEV (reference sequence). The ends were cut back, 5 bases at V and 6 bases at J, with 19 bases in the middle. The CDR3 is made up of 16 amino acids. The CDR3 DNA reads as TGTGCCAGCAGTCCTTTTACGACAGGTTCGGCCGGGGAGCTGTTTTTT. Amino acids: CASSPFTTGSAGELFF.

CDR3 in amino acids: CASSPFPYEQYF. The CDR3 coding sequence is TGTGCCAGCAGCCCGTTTCCCTACGAGCAGTACTTC. This chain joins TRBV6-6 and TRBJ2-7; D unresolved. Germline CDR1 MNHNY, CDR2 SVGAGI (reference sequence). V lost 6 bases and J lost 2, with 8 bases in between. The CDR3 totals 12 residues.

A word on this clone: A much larger clone differs by one base, so this may be a read error. Other DNA sequences in the same sample also yield this CDR3. The chain is built from TRBV5-1 and TRBJ2-1; TRBD1 matches at 8 bases. Germline V gene sequence: CDR1 SGHRS, CDR2 YFSETQ. Trimming at V came to 0 bases and at J to 4 bases, leaving 3 bases not matched to a gene. The CDR3 runs to 15 residues. The CDR3, as DNA: TGCGCCAGCAGCTTGGCGGACAGGGATTACAATGAGCAGTTCTTC. Its protein product is CASSLADRDYNEQFF.

The chain employs TRBV14 and TRBJ2-5; TRBD1 might be the D (7 bases). The V end lost 4 bases, the J end lost 2 bases, and 14 bases lay between the germline ends. The CDR3 consists of 15 residues. The germline gives CDR1 SGHDN, CDR2 FVKESK. The DNA of the CDR3 is TGTGCCAGCAGCCCCGTGGAGGGGGCGCAAGAGACCCAGTACTTC. As protein: CASSPVEGAQETQYF.

This clone was recorded a few times. The gene calls are TRBV7-9 and TRBJ1-2; D unclear. Germline-derived CDR1 and CDR2 are SEHNR and FQNEAQ (reference sequence). This CDR3 spans 15 amino acids. The V gene lost 3 bases and the J gene lost 8 bases, with 19 bases spanning the gap. The CDR3 nucleotides read TGTGCCAGCAGCTTCATAGACCGACACATGGAGGGCTACACCTTC. Amino acid sequence: CASSFIDRHMEGYTF.